These 19 T cell receptor beta chains share one sample of origin, sequenced in a study of T cells in Graves' hyperthyroidism and ophthalmopathy. Amplification of TCR beta CDR3 regions used RNA as the template. When the TCR CDR3 underwent first-round RT-PCR, the HTBI primer set was used. TCRdb used MiXCR to reprocess the multiplex PCR reads, holding one entry per CDR3 protein. The table lists about 620,000 distinct CDR3 sequences, around 16% of them singletons. Sequences were obtained from blood. All receptors derive from a woman aged 25 to 39 with Graves' hyperthyroidism.

The sample holds many counts of this clonotype. The chain recombines TRBV12-3 or TRBV12-4 with TRBJ2-1; D possibly corresponds to TRBD1 (7 bases). This CDR3 spans 19 amino acids. V dropped 2 bases and J dropped 2 bases, with 22 bases sitting between them. CDR3 amino acids: CASSLSKGATSRTYNEQFF. Here the CDR3 DNA reads TGTGCCAGCAGTTTAAGTAAGGGGGCTACTAGCCGAACCTACAATGAGCAGTTCTTC.

This clonotype was observed many times. The chain joins TRBV7-9 to TRBJ2-7; possible D gene TRBD1, 6 bases. Germline V lookup: CDR1 SEHNR, CDR2 FQNEAQ (reference sequence). This CDR3 spans 14 amino acids. The ends were cut back, 5 bases at V and 3 bases at J, with 14 bases in the middle. CDR3 sequence: CASSATQGFYEQYF. CDR3 nucleotide sequence: TGTGCCAGCAGCGCTACGCAGGGGTTCTACGAGCAGTACTTC. Using reference TRBV7-9 and TRBJ2-7 for the parts outside the CDR3, the full variable domain is DTGVSQNPRHKITKRGQNVTFRCDPISEHNRLYWYRQTLGQGPEFLTYFQNEAQLEKSRLLSDRFSAERPKGSFSTLEIQRTEQGDSAMYLCASSATQGFYEQYFGPGTRLTVT.

This clonotype was counted ten times or more. The chain carries TRBV7-9 and TRBJ2-7; D unclear. From germline, CDR1 is SEHNR and CDR2 FQNEAQ (reference sequence). The CDR3 sequence is 15 residues long. V was cut by 5 bases and J by 0 bases, with 14 bases left in between. The CDR3 sequence is CASSRSQMSSYEQYF. The CDR3 region has the DNA TGTGCCAGCAGCCGGTCACAGATGAGCTCCTACGAGCAGTACTTC.

This clonotype was counted only a few times. The chain joins TRBV6-5 to TRBJ2-3; D possibly corresponds to TRBD2 (5 bases). Germline CDR1 is MNHEY and CDR2 is SVGAGI. The V and J ends lost 2 bases and 4 bases respectively, with 13 bases between them. There are 15 residues in the CDR3. The CDR3 loop is CASSYPSSGADTQYF. CDR3 nucleotides: TGTGCCAGCAGTTACCCTAGCTCCGGGGCAGATACGCAGTATTTT.

The chain couples TRBV5-1 to TRBJ1-3; D is ambiguous. The V end was cut by 0 bases, the J end by 4 bases, with 8 bases between. CDR1 SGHRS and CDR2 YFSETQ come from the germline V gene. The CDR3 covers 14 residues. The CDR3 region is CASSLDSGGNTIYF. The CDR3 bases are TGCGCCAGCAGCTTGGATTCGGGGGGAAACACCATATATTTT.

This clonotype was recorded many times. J is TRBJ1-2 and V is TRBV6-5, with 9 bases matching TRBD1. CDR1 and CDR2 from the germline V gene are MNHEY and SVGAGI. The CDR3 is 16 residues long. V lost 2 bases and J lost 2; bases outside the gene matches: 6. The CDR3 loop is CASSYADGTGNYGYTF. CDR3 nucleotide sequence: TGTGCCAGCAGTTACGCCGATGGGACAGGGAACTATGGCTACACCTTC.

The table lists this clonotype with a few counts. The chain uses TRBV5-1 and TRBJ2-3; possibly TRBD2 for D (5 bases). The CDR3 consists of 14 residues. Looked up from germline, CDR1 is SGHRS and CDR2 is YFSETQ. With 5 bases removed from V and 1 base from J, the gap between germline ends came to 11 bases. This CDR3 reads CASRWEYGTDTQYF. CDR3 coding DNA: TGCGCCAGCAGGTGGGAGTACGGCACAGATACGCAGTATTTT. The whole variable domain, remainder taken from reference TRBV5-1 and TRBJ2-3, is KAGVTQTPRYLIKTRGQQVTLSCSPISGHRSVSWYQQTPGQGLQFLFEYFSETQRNKGNFPGRFSGRQFSNSRSEMNVSTLELGDSALYLCASRWEYGTDTQYFGPGTRLTVL.

The V call is TRBV28, the J call TRBJ2-5; 8 nucleotides agree with TRBD1. In germline, CDR1 is MDHEN, CDR2 SYDVKM. The J segment lost 3 bases and the V segment lost 5 bases, leaving 5 bases of the junction unmatched. This CDR3 is built from 14 residues. The CDR3 DNA sequence: TGTGCCAGCAGTCCCACGGACAGGGAAGAGACCCAGTACTTC. It specifies CASSPTDREETQYF.

V usage is TRBV6-1 and J usage is TRBJ1-2; a possible D gene is TRBD1 (5 bases). The CDR3 covers 13 residues. Germline CDR1 is MNHNS and CDR2 is SASEGT. The V gene lost 6 bases and the J gene lost 4 bases, with 12 bases spanning the gap. The CDR3 is CASSRGTAYGYTF. The CDR3 DNA follows: TGTGCCAGCAGCCGAGGGACGGCCTATGGCTACACCTTC.

The chain uses TRBV6-2 or TRBV6-3 and TRBJ2-5; D is ambiguous. With 2 bases removed from V and 7 bases from J, the gap between germline ends came to 17 bases. Germline V CDR1 and CDR2: MNHEY, SVGEGT. This CDR3 has 15 amino acids. CDR3 coding DNA: TGTGCCAGCAGTTACCAGGAAAGCCCCCTGGGGACCCAGTACTTC. It is translated as CASSYQESPLGTQYF.

This clonotype was seen only a few times. The rearrangement joins TRBV25-1 to TRBJ2-7; D could derive from TRBD1 or TRBD2 (5 bases each). The germline CDR1 and CDR2 sequences are MGHDK and SYGVNS. The CDR3 contains 14 residues. V was pared by 1 base and J by 5 bases, with 12 bases between. CDR3 residues: CASSESEGWDEQYF. DNA of the CDR3: TGTGCCAGCAGTGAATCCGAGGGGTGGGACGAGCAGTACTTC.

The V call is TRBV5-1, the J call TRBJ1-2, with D maybe TRBD1 (6 bases). Trimming removed 1 base from V and 0 bases from J, with 16 bases in between. The CDR3 is made up of 17 amino acids. Germline assignment: CDR1 SGHRS and CDR2 YFSETQ. The CDR3 sequence is CASSLTPGQPANYGYTF. DNA of the CDR3: TGCGCCAGCAGCTTGACACCGGGACAACCCGCTAACTATGGCTACACCTTC.

This clonotype was counted a few times. The chain recombines TRBV6-1 with TRBJ2-6; 7 bases match TRBD1. V shed 1 base and J 10 bases; nucleotides not matched to a gene: 4. Looked up from germline, CDR1 is MNHNS and CDR2 is SASEGT. This CDR3 has 14 amino acids. DNA of the CDR3: TGTGCCAGCAGTGAAGGACAGGGCCTTAACGTCCTGACTTTC. It codes for CASSEGQGLNVLTF.

The table lists this clonotype with many counts. The chain uses TRBV24-1 and TRBJ1-2; D ambiguous. The ends were cut back, 2 bases at V and 6 bases at J, with 12 bases in the middle. In germline, CDR1 is KGHDR, CDR2 SFDVKD. The CDR3 covers 14 residues. Here the CDR3 reads CATSDSGLIDGYTF. Written as DNA, the CDR3 is TGTGCCACCAGTGATTCCGGTTTAATTGATGGCTACACCTTC.

This clonotype has ten or more counts. The chain recombines TRBV12-3 or TRBV12-4 with TRBJ1-1; D is ambiguous. V shed 4 bases and J shed 11 bases, with 11 bases lying between them. The CDR3 is 11 residues long. The CDR3, as DNA: TGTGCCAGCAGTTATCTAGAGGAGGCTTTCTTT. Protein sequence: CASSYLEEAFF.

This clonotype was observed at least ten times. The V and J genes are TRBV10-3 and TRBJ2-7; D gene ambiguous. Germline V lookup: CDR1 ENHRY, CDR2 SYGVKD. The CDR3 is made up of 11 amino acids. V lost 3 bases and J lost 5, with 5 bases in between. This chain's CDR3 is CAISETDEQYF. DNA of the CDR3: TGTGCCATCAGTGAAACGGACGAGCAGTACTTC.

This clonotype was seen a few times. The rearrangement links TRBV6-1 to TRBJ1-4; TRBD1 matches 8 bases. This CDR3 is 15 amino acids long. The trim removed 6 bases at V and 5 bases at J, leaving 8 bases unmatched. Looked up from germline, CDR1 is MNHNS and CDR2 is SASEGT. The CDR3 DNA is TGTGCCAGCAGGGACCCGGGACAGGTCAATGAAAAACTGTTTTTT. Protein: CASRDPGQVNEKLFF.

This rearrangement joins TRBV13 to TRBJ2-7, with 7 bases that match TRBD2. V was clipped by 5 bases and J by 6 bases; unmatched bases: 25. The germline CDR1 and CDR2 sequences are PRHDT and FYEKMQ (reference sequence). This CDR3 has 19 amino acids. The CDR3 region is CASSLRGGTIGSKSSEQYF. CDR3 in DNA: TGTGCCAGCAGCCTTAGAGGAGGGACTATCGGGAGTAAGAGTAGCGAGCAGTACTTC.

This clonotype was recorded a few times. The chain couples TRBV27 to TRBJ2-5; 9 positions match TRBD1. The CDR3 has 19 amino acids. J was trimmed by 5 bases and V by 2 bases; bases with no gene match: 18. Per germline, CDR1 MNHEY and CDR2 SMNVEV (reference sequence). The CDR3 nucleotides are TGTGCCAGCAGTTTAAGACAGGGGGGGTCGTTGGGCTTGACGGAGACCCAGTACTTC. Its translation: CASSLRQGGSLGLTETQYF.